This T cell receptor (beta chain) was captured in a study of monozygotic twins with cystic fibrosis. Study context: Roughly 3.2 micrograms of fragmented DNA underwent roughly 16 PCR cycles for library preparation. Regarding the study as a whole: V usage most resembled the co-twin in 13 of 16 pairs. In this small cohort, shared CDR3 numbers showed no association with age, concordance or disease severity. Median Simpson clonality of approximately 0.0091 suggested naive T cells predominated.

Clones were sequenced by immunoSEQ multiplex PCR, and TCRdb holds only the in-frame ones, with some missing. The sample lists 15,000 to 20,000 clones, about 96% occurring once. Points on this clone: The antigen is undetermined.

The CDR3 sequence is 14 residues long. Trimming took 3 bases from V and 5 from J, leaving 12 bases between them. Germline V gene sequence: CDR1 SGHNT, CDR2 YENEEA. The receptor was isolated from a girl aged 2 to 10 with cystic fibrosis. The chain uses TRBV11-3 and TRBJ2-3; TRBD2 might be the D (5 bases). The sequenced sample consisted of blood. CDR3 loop: CASSFRLAVDTQYF. DNA for the CDR3: TGTGCCAGCAGCTTTAGGCTAGCTGTAGATACGCAGTATTTT.